Sequencing of this T cell receptor beta chain was carried out in a study of OX40 agonist ivuxolimab in advanced cancers. This CDR3 is built from 16 residues. After removal of 5 bases from V and 7 bases from J, the junction contained 9 bases not matched to a gene. In germline, CDR1 is SEHNR, CDR2 FQNEAQ (reference sequence). Using immunoSEQ multiplex PCR, the repertoire was profiled, and TCRdb retains in-frame clones only, with some absent. Seen here are 75,000 or so clones, 84% observed once, and the top ten hold roughly 25%. This TCR derives from an adult with an advanced solid tumor such as melanoma, head and neck, liver or kidney cancer. The J gene is TRBJ2-1, the V gene TRBV7-9; 12 bases map to TRBD2. Sequenced here: CD4+ or CD8+ T cells sorted from blood, sampled in a trial of the OX40 agonist ivuxolimab. The CDR3 reads CASSPTTSGRWNEQFF. The CDR3 coding sequence is TGTGCCAGCAGCCCGACGACTAGCGGGAGATGGAATGAGCAGTTCTTC.